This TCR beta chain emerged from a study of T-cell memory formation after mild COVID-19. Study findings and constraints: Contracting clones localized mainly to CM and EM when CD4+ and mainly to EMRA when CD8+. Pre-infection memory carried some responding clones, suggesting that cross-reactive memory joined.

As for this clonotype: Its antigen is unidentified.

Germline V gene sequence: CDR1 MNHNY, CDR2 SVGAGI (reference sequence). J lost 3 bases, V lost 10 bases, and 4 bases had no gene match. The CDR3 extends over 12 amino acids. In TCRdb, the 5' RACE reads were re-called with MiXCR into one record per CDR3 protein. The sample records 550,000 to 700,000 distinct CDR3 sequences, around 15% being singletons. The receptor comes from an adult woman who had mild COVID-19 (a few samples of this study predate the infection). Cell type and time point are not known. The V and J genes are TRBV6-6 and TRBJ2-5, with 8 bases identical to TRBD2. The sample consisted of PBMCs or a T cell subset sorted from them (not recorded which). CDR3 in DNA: TGTGCCACCGCACTAGCGGAAGAGACCCAGTACTTC. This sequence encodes CATALAEETQYF.